One and the same sample provided the 5 T cell receptor beta chains below, sequenced in a study of blood T cell repertoires in COVID-19. Clones were sequenced by immunoSEQ multiplex PCR, and TCRdb holds only the in-frame ones, with some missing. Among 490,000 or so clones listed, 85% to 90% were seen once. Sequencing was done on a sample of PBMCs or T cells enriched from blood (not recorded which). The receptors shown here come from a middle-aged woman who had recovered from COVID-19.

The chain combines TRBV9 with TRBJ2-7; 10 bases line up with TRBD2. Germline V lookup: CDR1 SGDLS, CDR2 YYNGEE. The CDR3 is made up of 15 amino acids. With 4 bases clipped from V and 2 bases from J, the junction kept 6 bases outside the gene matches. DNA of the CDR3: TGTGCCAGCAGCCCGCGGACTAGCGGTGCCTACGAGCAGTACTTC. Protein product: CASSPRTSGAYEQYF. The full variable domain, in which reference TRBV9 and TRBJ2-7 provide the parts outside the CDR3, is DSGVTQTPKHLITATGQRVTLRCSPRSGDLSVYWYQQSLDQGLQFLIQYYNGEERAKGNILERFSAQQFPDLHSELNLSSLELGDSALYFCASSPRTSGAYEQYFGPGTRLTVT.

This chain joins TRBV13 and TRBJ1-1; no definite D call. The V and J ends lost 3 bases and 4 bases respectively, with 15 bases between them. Germline values: CDR1 PRHDT, CDR2 FYEKMQ (reference sequence). The CDR3 length is 15 residues. CDR3 DNA sequence: TGTGCCAGCAGCTTCTTTAGGGAGGGCGGCACTGAAGCTTTCTTT. Its translation is CASSFFREGGTEAFF.

The rearrangement uses TRBV10-3 and TRBJ2-2; 8 bases are a match to TRBD1. This CDR3 comprises 15 residues. Germline CDR1 ENHRY, CDR2 SYGVKD. V was clipped by 3 bases and J by 6 bases; unmatched bases: 6. This CDR3 is CAISDGQGFAGELFF. The CDR3 nucleotides read TGTGCCATCAGTGACGGACAGGGCTTCGCCGGGGAGCTGTTTTTT.

This clone has just a few counts. The V call is TRBV5-1, the J call TRBJ2-3, with TRBD1 as a possible D gene (6 bases). The germline gives CDR1 SGHRS, CDR2 YFSETQ. The CDR3 loop spans 16 amino acids. Trimming stripped 0 bases from V and 1 base from J, with 12 bases between. CDR3 loop: CASSLEPAGGTDTQYF. The CDR3 DNA reads TGCGCCAGCAGCTTGGAACCAGCAGGGGGCACAGATACGCAGTATTTT.

This clone was seen once. The chain is built from TRBV19 and TRBJ1-2; 12 bases agree with TRBD1. The CDR3 totals 18 residues. Germline assignment: CDR1 LNHDA and CDR2 SQIVND (reference sequence). The ends lost 7 bases at V and 4 bases at J; junction bases unmatched: 16. The CDR3 sequence is CASNVYPGQGAFGYGYTF. CDR3 nucleotide sequence: TGTGCCAGTAATGTGTATCCGGGACAGGGGGCTTTCGGCTATGGCTACACCTTC.